Each of the 6 T cell receptor beta chains below was sequenced from the same sample in a study of T cells after yellow fever vaccination. TCRdb ran MiXCR on the 5' RACE reads and lists one entry per CDR3 protein. This sample has 300,000 to 400,000 distinct CDR3 sequences, with 3% to 4.5% found just once. Sequenced here: PBMCs, sampled 5 days after the yellow fever booster vaccination. Every receptor here comes from a man younger than 35 who received the YFV17D yellow fever vaccine.

This clonotype occurred a few times. This chain uses TRBV4-3 with TRBJ1-4; a possible D gene is TRBD1 (5 bases). The V end was cut by 0 bases, the J end by 4 bases, with 9 bases between. CDR1 and CDR2 from the germline V gene are LGHNA and YSLEER. This CDR3 has 15 residues. The CDR3: CASSQDSGLNEKLFF. The CDR3, as DNA: TGCGCCAGCAGCCAAGATTCAGGGCTTAATGAAAAACTGTTTTTT.

This clonotype was detected many times. The V and J genes are TRBV7-8 and TRBJ1-1; 9 bases map to TRBD1. The junction had 6 bases not matched to a gene; V was cut back by 5 bases and J by 5 bases. This CDR3 is built from 14 residues. CDR1 and CDR2 (germline): SGHVS, FQNEAQ. The CDR3 here is CASSPGTGKTEAFF. In nucleotides, the CDR3 is TGTGCCAGCAGCCCCGGGACAGGGAAGACTGAAGCTTTCTTT.

The genes are TRBV20-1 and TRBJ2-7, with D perhaps matching TRBD2 (6 bases). The germline CDR1 and CDR2 sequences are DFQATT and SNEGSKA (reference sequence). The ends were cut back, 3 bases at V and 1 base at J, with 7 bases in the middle. This CDR3 is built from 12 residues. The CDR3 sequence: CSASGGSYEQYV. The CDR3, as DNA: TGCAGTGCTAGCGGGGGATCCTACGAGCAGTACGTC.

This clonotype was detected ten times or more. V and J are TRBV20-1 and TRBJ1-1; D gene unclear. V lost 1 base and J lost 2, with 5 bases in between. Germline loops: CDR1 DFQATT, CDR2 SNEGSKA (reference sequence). The CDR3 length is 12 residues. The CDR3 DNA follows: TGCAGTGCTAGAGTAGGAAACACTGAAGCTTTCTTT. Translated: CSARVGNTEAFF.

This clonotype was picked up many times. This rearrangement joins TRBV7-6 to TRBJ1-6; D is undetermined. The CDR3 spans 14 residues. Trimming took off 5 bases at V and 8 bases at J, with 13 bases between the two ends. The germline V gene encodes CDR1 SGHVS and CDR2 FNYEAQ. Here the CDR3 reads CASSPVESDSPLHF. DNA of the CDR3: TGTGCCAGCAGCCCCGTCGAGAGTGATTCACCCCTCCACTTT.

The rearrangement links TRBV12-3 or TRBV12-4 to TRBJ2-5, with D uncertain. The CDR3 runs to 14 residues. V was shortened by 0 bases and J by 3 bases, with 8 bases between the two germline ends. The CDR3: CASSLAGRKETQYF. CDR3 nucleotide sequence: TGTGCCAGCAGTTTAGCGGGTAGAAAAGAGACCCAGTACTTC.